The 25 T cell receptor beta chains below were found in one sample sequenced in a study of T cell responses to AZD1222 COVID-19 vaccine. Generated by immunoSEQ multiplex PCR, the TCRdb table keeps only in-frame clones and is missing some. The sample contains 100,000 to 150,000 clones, about nine tenths of which appear only once. Sequenced here: peripheral blood, sampled on day 0 of AZD1222 vaccination. The receptors here all came from an adult in good health.

Only one count was recorded for this clone. The rearrangement uses TRBV27 and TRBJ2-7, with 8 bases aligning to TRBD1. The germline gives CDR1 MNHEY, CDR2 SMNVEV (reference sequence). The length of the CDR3 is 18 residues. Trimming took 3 bases from V and 2 from J; bases not matched to a gene: 15. This CDR3 is CASSFGKLSRDRTYEQYF. The DNA for the CDR3 is TGTGCCAGCAGTTTCGGCAAATTGTCCCGGGACAGGACCTACGAGCAGTACTTC.

The chain links TRBV2 to TRBJ2-1, with 16 bases that match TRBD2. V lost 7 bases, J lost 7 bases, and 10 bases stayed unmatched. Germline CDR1 and CDR2: SNHLY and FYNNEI. The CDR3 runs 17 residues. The CDR3 here is CASKGRAGLAGGNEQFF. The CDR3 region has the DNA TGTGCCAGCAAAGGCAGGGCGGGACTAGCGGGGGGGAATGAGCAGTTCTTC.

This CDR3 reads CASSDSRFLGQRSNQPQHF. The CDR3 nucleotides are TGTGCCAGCAGTGACTCTAGGTTTTTGGGACAGAGAAGCAATCAGCCCCAGCATTTT. The V gene is TRBV6-4, the J gene TRBJ1-5; TRBD1 aligns across 7 bases. The CDR3 has 19 residues. The trim removed 0 bases at V and 1 base at J, leaving 12 bases unmatched. From germline, CDR1 is MRHNA and CDR2 SNTAGT.

V and J are TRBV6-2 or TRBV6-3 and TRBJ1-5; no firm D call. Trimming pared 2 bases from V and 2 bases from J, leaving 13 bases between. The germline V gene encodes CDR1 MNHEY and CDR2 SVGEGT. The CDR3 contains 16 residues. Here the CDR3 reads CASSYGIGSGNQPQHF. In DNA form, the CDR3 reads TGTGCCAGCAGTTACGGTATAGGGTCAGGCAATCAGCCCCAGCATTTT.

The genes are TRBV6-5 and TRBJ2-5; D tentatively fits TRBD1 or TRBD2 (5 bases each). The V gene's germline CDR1 is MNHEY and CDR2 SVGAGI. Trimming shortened V by 6 bases and J by 13 bases, and 15 bases separated the two germline ends. There are 11 residues in the CDR3. CDR3 region: CASSPGRAWYF. The CDR3 nucleotides read TGTGCCAGCAGCCCGGGACGGGCCTGGTACTTC.

The rearrangement links TRBV6-4 to TRBJ1-5; 9 bases agree with TRBD1. CDR1 is MRHNA and CDR2 is SNTAGT in the germline V gene. V lost 7 bases, J lost 6 bases, and 7 bases stayed unmatched. The CDR3 has 14 residues. CDR3 in DNA: TGTGCCAGCAACGGACAGGGGAGAGGTCAGCCCCAGCATTTT. Translation: CASNGQGRGQPQHF.

The chain recombines TRBV19 with TRBJ1-5; 12 bases are a match to TRBD1. V shed 5 bases and J 2 bases; nucleotides not matched to a gene: 16. This CDR3 contains 20 residues. From germline, CDR1 is LNHDA and CDR2 SQIVND (reference sequence). CDR3 sequence reads: CASSAPPGQGALGRNQPQHF. CDR3 DNA sequence: TGTGCCAGTAGTGCGCCGCCGGGACAGGGGGCACTGGGCCGCAATCAGCCCCAGCATTTT.

The CDR3 DNA reads as TGCGCCAGCAGCCAAGATACGGGGACAGGGGGACAGCCCCAGCATTTT. Its translation is CASSQDTGTGGQPQHF. The J gene is TRBJ1-5, the V gene TRBV4-3, with 11 bases matching TRBD1. The CDR3 contains 16 residues. CDR1 is LGHNA and CDR2 is YSLEER in the germline V gene. V lost 0 bases, J lost 7 bases, and 5 bases stayed unmatched.

The chain joins TRBV4-1 to TRBJ1-2; D remains unclear. The V gene's germline CDR1 is MGHRA and CDR2 YSYEKL. The CDR3 consists of 15 residues. V was pared by 0 bases and J by 8 bases, with 16 bases between. CDR3 sequence: CASSQEVAAGRGYTF. The CDR3 nucleotides are TGCGCCAGCAGCCAAGAAGTGGCTGCGGGGAGAGGCTACACCTTC.

The chain has TRBV6-6 and TRBJ1-5; 9 positions agree with TRBD1. V gave up 6 bases and J gave up 5 bases; unmatched junction bases: 2. CDR1 and CDR2 (germline): MNHNY, SVGAGI (reference sequence). The CDR3 sequence is 13 residues long. This CDR3 is CASRGQGHQPQHF. In nucleotides, the CDR3 is TGTGCCAGCAGGGGACAGGGACATCAGCCCCAGCATTTT.

This clone was observed once. The chain is built from TRBV28 and TRBJ1-2; D call uncertain. The CDR3 extends over 12 amino acids. From germline, CDR1 is MDHEN and CDR2 SYDVKM. V gave up 7 bases and J gave up 5 bases, with 11 bases separating them. In nucleotides, the CDR3 is TGTGCCAGCACTGGTTTGGAATATGGCTACACCTTC. It is translated as CASTGLEYGYTF.

The chain combines TRBV2 with TRBJ2-7; tentative D call: TRBD1 (5 bases). Deletions cut 6 bases from V and 4 bases from J, with 7 bases between. Germline V gene sequence: CDR1 SNHLY, CDR2 FYNNEI. The CDR3 has 11 amino acids. The CDR3 loop reads CASRGLYEQYF. The CDR3 bases are TGTGCCAGCAGGGGGCTATACGAGCAGTACTTC.

The genes are TRBV28 and TRBJ1-2; the D gene is possibly TRBD1 (6 bases). Germline loops: CDR1 MDHEN, CDR2 SYDVKM. Trimming cost V 7 bases and J 6 bases, with 18 bases left between them. The CDR3 is made up of 14 amino acids. For the CDR3, the DNA is TGTGCCAGCAACCAACAGGGTCCCTTCGATGGCTACACCTTC. This encodes CASNQQGPFDGYTF.

The chain recombines TRBV9 with TRBJ1-1, with TRBD1 identical over 7 bases. Looked up from germline, CDR1 is SGDLS and CDR2 is YYNGEE. The CDR3 covers 13 residues. V lost 4 bases and J lost 7; bases outside the gene matches: 7. In nucleotides, the CDR3 is TGTGCCAGCAGCATAACAGGGGTTAGTGAAGCTTTCTTT. Translation gives CASSITGVSEAFF.

The V gene is TRBV4-1, the J gene TRBJ2-5, with D tentatively TRBD1 or TRBD2 (6 bases each). The CDR3 totals 13 residues. Germline CDR1 is MGHRA and CDR2 is YSYEKL. Deletions cut 5 bases from V and 5 bases from J, with 12 bases between. This CDR3 is CASSAQGGETQYF. CDR3 bases: TGCGCCAGCAGCGCACAGGGAGGCGAGACCCAGTACTTC.

The V gene is TRBV5-1, the J gene TRBJ1-2; D is undetermined. Germline CDR1 and CDR2: SGHRS and YFSETQ. The CDR3 sequence is 14 residues long. V lost 4 bases and J 1 base, leaving 11 bases between the germline ends. CDR3 in amino acids: CASSANEDNYGYTF. CDR3 bases: TGCGCCAGCAGCGCGAATGAAGATAACTATGGCTACACCTTC.

This chain uses TRBV5-4 with TRBJ1-1; D remains ambiguous. This CDR3 comprises 15 residues. CDR1 is SGHNT and CDR2 is YYREEE in the germline V gene (reference sequence). The ends were cut back, 4 bases at V and 2 bases at J, with 15 bases in the middle. The CDR3 nucleotides read TGTGCCAGCAGCCCAAACGTGGGGAATAACACTGAAGCTTTCTTT. Translating gives CASSPNVGNNTEAFF.

This clone appeared once. This sequence joins TRBV30 and TRBJ1-5; 7 positions match TRBD1. Losses at the gene ends were 2 bases for V and 3 bases for J; bases not matched to a gene: 7. The CDR3 is made up of 15 amino acids. Germline lookup yields CDR1 GTSNPN and CDR2 SVGIG (reference sequence). CDR3: CAWSTRQGPNQPQHF. CDR3 coding DNA: TGTGCCTGGAGTACTCGACAGGGACCCAATCAGCCCCAGCATTTT. Full variable domain (outside the CDR3, taken from reference TRBV30 and TRBJ1-5): SQTIHQWPATLVQPVGSPLSLECTVEGTSNPNLYWYRQAAGRGLQLLFYSVGIGQISSEVPQNLSASRPQDRQFILSSKKLLLSDSGFYLCAWSTRQGPNQPQHFGDGTRLSIL.

The chain recombines TRBV30 with TRBJ1-1; D is unresolved. The germline V gene encodes CDR1 GTSNPN and CDR2 SVGIG (reference sequence). With 1 base removed from V and 11 bases from J, the gap between germline ends came to 11 bases. The CDR3 extends over 11 amino acids. This CDR3 reads CAWSAGIRAFF. CDR3 DNA: TGTGCCTGGAGTGCCGGAATTCGGGCTTTCTTT.

The V gene is TRBV24-1, the J gene TRBJ1-1; 8 bases line up with TRBD1. CDR1 is KGHDR and CDR2 is SFDVKD in the germline V gene. Trimming took 8 bases from V and 4 from J; bases not matched to a gene: 17. The CDR3 spans 17 residues. The CDR3 reads CATTRLTPGQETTEAFF. CDR3 DNA sequence: TGTGCCACCACTCGACTAACACCGGGACAGGAGACCACTGAAGCTTTCTTT.

The genes are TRBV10-2 and TRBJ1-3; TRBD1 is a possible D gene (6 bases). The germline gives CDR1 WSHSY, CDR2 SAAADI. V dropped 9 bases and J dropped 2 bases, with 26 bases sitting between them. The CDR3 contains 18 residues. CDR3 sequence: CASSILDAGDKAGNTIYF. The DNA for the CDR3 is TGCGCCAGTTCGATACTAGACGCCGGGGACAAAGCTGGAAACACCATATATTTT.

J is TRBJ2-3 and V is TRBV28; D remains unclear. Trimming removed 3 bases at V and 2 bases at J, with 6 bases between. This CDR3 has 13 residues. From germline, CDR1 is MDHEN and CDR2 SYDVKM. The CDR3 DNA sequence: TGTGCCAGCAGTTTGGGCTACACAGATACGCAGTATTTT. Its translation: CASSLGYTDTQYF.

This chain joins TRBV4-1 and TRBJ1-3, with no clear D. There are 16 residues in the CDR3. V gave up 4 bases and J gave up 0 bases, with 13 bases separating them. Germline CDR1 MGHRA, CDR2 YSYEKL. The CDR3 reads CASSPTDRGSGNTIYF. The CDR3 DNA follows: TGCGCCAGCAGCCCTACAGATAGAGGCTCTGGAAACACCATATATTTT.

The chain is built from TRBV3-1 (or the pseudogene TRBV3-2) and TRBJ1-2, with TRBD1 identical over 7 bases. This CDR3 spans 14 amino acids. Germline assignment: CDR1 LGHDT and CDR2 YNNKEL (reference sequence). Germline trimming cut 3 bases from V and 6 bases from J; bases unmatched to any gene: 7. The CDR3 reads CASSHLDRAHGYTF. The CDR3 nucleotides are TGTGCCAGCAGCCACCTCGACAGGGCCCATGGCTACACCTTC.

The chain employs TRBV4-2 and TRBJ1-6, with 7 bases aligning to TRBD1. The germline gives CDR1 LGHNA, CDR2 YNFKEQ. The CDR3 contains 15 residues. J gave up 9 bases and V 1 base, and 6 bases lay outside the gene matches. DNA for the CDR3: TGTGCCAGCAGCCAAGGACAGGGATCGGGTTCACCCCTCCACTTT. This encodes CASSQGQGSGSPLHF.